This TCR beta chain was sequenced for a study of blood T cells in healthy people across ages (dated by TCRdb to the mid-2010s). Regarding the study in general: In model experiments, template switching captured roughly one uniquely barcoded TCR beta cDNA molecule for every two T cells. To avoid experimental bias, donors of different ages were randomly spread across the sequencing lanes. Four age groups were formed from the donors: young (average approximately 15 years), middle-aged (approximately 41), aged (under 70) and long-lived (roughly 88). For two donors (one aged 18 to 30 and one aged 80 or older), the study analyzed two additional independent replicas of 1 million unique cDNA reads from the same blood draw. The study measured age-related changes in TCR beta repertoire diversity using deep sequencing normalized with unique cDNA molecular identifiers.

The CDR1 and CDR2 encoded by the germline V gene are MNHNS and SASEGT. The CDR3 numbers 15 residues from cysteine through phenylalanine. Just CDR3 DNA is preserved here, 45 bases in frame from base 1. V is pruned by 4 bases and J by 6 bases, leaving 2 bases of the junction without a gene match. The donors were roughly 38 Caucasian individuals from Russia, aged roughly 6 to 90 years, who were systemically healthy. Around 9.8 milliliters of peripheral blood were collected from each donor into EDTA-treated Vacutainer tubes. Ficoll-Paque density-gradient centrifugation was used to isolate PBMCs, with at least 7 million obtained per sample. Total RNA was extracted from PBMCs with Trizol reagent, with at least 5.5 micrograms obtained per sample. For every donor, an aliquot of PBMCs went through flow cytometry to measure the percentages of naive CD45RAhigh/CD27high T cells. This clonotype turned up a few times. This clone's antigen is unknown. Base-call qualities are not available, and no considerably larger clone is one nucleotide away.

The library was made by 5' RACE. Reads for this sample came from an Illumina HiSeq 2500. A second PCR of about 6 to 11 cycles was performed with a sample-barcoded 5' primer and a J-beta primer mix. A unique molecular identifier was introduced onto each TCR beta cDNA molecule by a template-switch 5' adaptor carrying 12 random nucleotides. Each sample yielded at least 2.5 million CDR3-containing paired-end reads. First-strand cDNA synthesis was performed from all RNA using the Mint cDNA synthesis kit, with priming by a TRBC-specific oligonucleotide. Following uracil-DNA glycosylase treatment, all cDNA underwent a first 18-cycle PCR with the universal primers M1SS and BC2_uni_R. The study's own analysis went as follows. For normalization, 1 million high-quality reads, each with a distinct molecular identifier, were randomly selected from each sample. Instead of being binned into consensus sequences, reads that shared molecular identifiers were thrown out. MiTCR, with a Q25 quality threshold and the strictest error-elimination algorithm, was used for CDR3 identification, clonotype clustering and error correction. A nonparametric unseen species model with Euler transformation was used to estimate a lower bound on total TCR beta diversity. The public sequencing data were trimmed at Q25 with fastp and processed into clonotypes with MiXCR by TCRdb, which kept only in-frame beta chains. Every distinct CDR3 protein forms one entry, paired with its most common genes and DNA. Clone size and V and J calls follow TCRdb, not the original study. This sample gives 850,000 to 1,000,000 distinct CDR3 sequences in total; around 49% of them show up just once. The ten largest clonotypes hold 13% of the sample.

Results and caveats for the whole study, not just this receptor: Observed TCR beta diversity per million T cells fell roughly linearly with age, and a significant reduction was already apparent by age around 39. The CMV infection status of donors was not known, potentially confounding age-related changes in expanded clonotypes. Compared with the aged group, the long-lived group had more naive CD4+ T cells, fewer expanded clones and increased TCR diversity, suggesting age selection. The percentage of naive T cells measured by flow cytometry correlated strongly with observed TCR beta diversity. Estimates of total diversity from one million sequenced T cells were regarded as lower bounds and underestimates. Conclusive comparison of naive and antigen-experienced compartments was prevented by the profiling of bulk unsorted PBMCs.

The chain is encoded by TRBV6-1 joined to TRBJ2-1, with 14 bases aligning to TRBD2. Sequenced sample: blood. This TCR was sampled from a man between 25 and 39 years old in good health. The CDR3 region: CASSATSGGVNEQFF. The sequenced DNA is TGTGCCAGCAGTGCGACTAGCGGGGGGGTCAATGAGCAGTTCTTC.